This T cell receptor beta chain is drawn from a study of T cells in localized non-small cell lung cancer. As to this clone: Its antigen is unknown.

The length of the CDR3 is 16 residues. Germline loops: CDR1 LNHNV, CDR2 YYDKDF (reference sequence). V was clipped by 4 bases and J by 6 bases, with 21 bases between them. Assay: immunoSEQ multiplex PCR; the TCRdb copy retains only in-frame clones and omits some. The sample records 3,000 to 3,500 clones, under 35% being singletons. Whole-study results and caveats: Uninvolved adjacent lung had more T cell clonality than any other tissue, topping tumor. In adjacent lung appeared a median about 58 of the top 100 tumor clones. Sequence data derive from only one tumor region, so heterogeneity remains possible. Increased T cell density in blood showed an association with longer overall survival.

This chain joins TRBV15 and TRBJ2-5; D ambiguous. The sequence derives from a female donor of 60 years or more with stage I lung adenocarcinoma. The sequencing here drew on lung tumor tissue, taken before any cancer treatment. The CDR3 here is CATSITVPGRRQTQYF. In nucleotides, the CDR3 is TGTGCCACCAGCATCACCGTACCCGGGCGTAGGCAGACCCAGTACTTC. The entire variable domain, with the rest obtained from reference TRBV15 and TRBJ2-5, is as follows: DAMVIQNPRYQVTQFGKPVTLSCSQTLNHNVMYWYQQKSSQAPKLLFHYYDKDFNNEADTPDNFQSRRPNTSFCFLDIRSPGLGDTAMYLCATSITVPGRRQTQYFGPGTRLLVL.